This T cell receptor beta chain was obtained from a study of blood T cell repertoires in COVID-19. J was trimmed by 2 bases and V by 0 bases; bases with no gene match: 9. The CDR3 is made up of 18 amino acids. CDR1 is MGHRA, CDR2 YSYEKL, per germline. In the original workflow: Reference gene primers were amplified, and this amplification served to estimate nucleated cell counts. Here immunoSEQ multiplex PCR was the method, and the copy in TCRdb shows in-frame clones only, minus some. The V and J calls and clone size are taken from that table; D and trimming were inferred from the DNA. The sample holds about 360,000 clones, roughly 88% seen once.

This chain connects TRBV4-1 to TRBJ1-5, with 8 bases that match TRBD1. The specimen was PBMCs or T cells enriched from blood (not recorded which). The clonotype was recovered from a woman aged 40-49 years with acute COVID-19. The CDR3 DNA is TGCGCCAGCAGCCAAGATCAGCAGGGGGCGTTGGGCAATCAGCCCCAGCATTTT. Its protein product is CASSQDQQGALGNQPQHF.